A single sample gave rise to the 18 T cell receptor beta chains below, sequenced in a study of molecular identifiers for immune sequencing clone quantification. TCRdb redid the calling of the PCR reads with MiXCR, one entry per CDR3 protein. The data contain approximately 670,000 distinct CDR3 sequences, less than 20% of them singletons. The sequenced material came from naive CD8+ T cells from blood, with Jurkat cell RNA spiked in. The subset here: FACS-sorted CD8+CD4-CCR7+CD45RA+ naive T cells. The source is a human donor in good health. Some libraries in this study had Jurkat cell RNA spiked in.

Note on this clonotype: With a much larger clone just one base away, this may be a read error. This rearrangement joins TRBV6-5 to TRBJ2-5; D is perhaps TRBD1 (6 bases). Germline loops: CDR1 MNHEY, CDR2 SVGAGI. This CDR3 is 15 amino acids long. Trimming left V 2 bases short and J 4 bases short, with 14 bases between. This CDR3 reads CASSYGQGFRETQYF. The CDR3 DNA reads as TGTGCCAGCAGTTACGGTCAGGGGTTCAGAGAGACCCAGTACTTC.

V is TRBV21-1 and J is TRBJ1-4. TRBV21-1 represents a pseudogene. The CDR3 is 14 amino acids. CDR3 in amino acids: CASSRRGSNEKLFF. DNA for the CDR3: TGTGCCAGCAGTAGGCGGGGATCTAATGAAAAACTGTTTTTT.

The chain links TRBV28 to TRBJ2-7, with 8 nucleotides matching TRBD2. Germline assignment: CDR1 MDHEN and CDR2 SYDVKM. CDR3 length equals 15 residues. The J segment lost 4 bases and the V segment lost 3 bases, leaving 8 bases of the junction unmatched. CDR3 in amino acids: CASSFGRGEGYEQYF. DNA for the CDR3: TGTGCCAGCAGTTTTGGGCGGGGGGAAGGGTACGAGCAGTACTTC.

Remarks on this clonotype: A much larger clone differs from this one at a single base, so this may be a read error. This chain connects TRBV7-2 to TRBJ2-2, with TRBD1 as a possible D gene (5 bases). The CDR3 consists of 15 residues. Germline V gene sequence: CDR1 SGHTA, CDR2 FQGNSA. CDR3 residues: CASGLGVAVSGELFF. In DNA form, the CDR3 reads TGTGCCAGCGGCTTAGGGGTAGCCGTTTCCGGGGAGCTGTTTTTT.

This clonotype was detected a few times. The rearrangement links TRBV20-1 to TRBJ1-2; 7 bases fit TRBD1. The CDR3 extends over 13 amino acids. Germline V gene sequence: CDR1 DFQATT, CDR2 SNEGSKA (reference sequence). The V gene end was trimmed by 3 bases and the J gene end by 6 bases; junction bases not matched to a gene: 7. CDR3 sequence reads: CSASPPDRDGYTF. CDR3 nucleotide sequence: TGCAGTGCTAGTCCCCCCGACAGGGATGGCTACACCTTC.

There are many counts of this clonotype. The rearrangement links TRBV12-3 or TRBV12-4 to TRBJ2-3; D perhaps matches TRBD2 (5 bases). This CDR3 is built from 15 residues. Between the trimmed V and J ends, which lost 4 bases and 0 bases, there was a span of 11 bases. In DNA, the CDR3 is TGTGCCAGCAGTTCTGAGGGAGAGAGCACAGATACGCAGTATTTT. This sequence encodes CASSSEGESTDTQYF.

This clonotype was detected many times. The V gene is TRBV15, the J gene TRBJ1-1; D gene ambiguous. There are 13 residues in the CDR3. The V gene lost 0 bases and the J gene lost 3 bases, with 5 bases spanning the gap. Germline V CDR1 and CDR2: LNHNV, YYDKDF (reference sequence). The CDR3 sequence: CATSREDDTEAFF. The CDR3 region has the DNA TGTGCCACCAGCAGAGAGGATGACACTGAAGCTTTCTTT.

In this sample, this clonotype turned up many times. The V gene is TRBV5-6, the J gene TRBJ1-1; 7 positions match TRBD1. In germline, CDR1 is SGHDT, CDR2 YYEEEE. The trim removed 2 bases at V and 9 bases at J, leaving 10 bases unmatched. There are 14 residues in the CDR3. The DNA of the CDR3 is TGTGCCAGCAGCTTCGGCAGGGGGTTAGACCAAGCTTTCTTT. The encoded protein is CASSFGRGLDQAFF.

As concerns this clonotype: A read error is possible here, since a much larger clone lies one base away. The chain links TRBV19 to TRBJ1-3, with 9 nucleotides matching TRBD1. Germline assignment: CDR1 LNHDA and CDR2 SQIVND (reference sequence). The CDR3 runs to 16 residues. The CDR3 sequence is CASPSGTGHSGSTIYF. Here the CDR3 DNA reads TGTGCCAGCCCCTCCGGGACAGGGCACTCTGGAAGCACCATATATTTT.

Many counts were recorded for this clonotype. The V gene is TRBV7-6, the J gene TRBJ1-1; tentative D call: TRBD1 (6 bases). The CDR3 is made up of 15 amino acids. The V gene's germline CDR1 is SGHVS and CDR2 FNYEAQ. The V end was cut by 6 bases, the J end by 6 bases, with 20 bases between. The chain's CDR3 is CASSQTTGTRAEAFF. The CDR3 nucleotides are TGTGCCAGCAGTCAGACCACAGGGACTCGGGCTGAAGCTTTCTTT.

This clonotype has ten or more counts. The CDR3 DNA reads as TGCGCCAGCAGCCAAGATCGGGGGGTCGGCACCGGGGAGCTGTTTTTT. Its translation is CASSQDRGVGTGELFF. V gene TRBV4-3 combines with J gene TRBJ2-2; 7 positions match TRBD2. CDR1 is LGHNA and CDR2 is YSLEER in the germline V gene. With 0 bases clipped from V and 4 bases from J, the junction kept 5 bases outside the gene matches. CDR3 size: 16 residues.

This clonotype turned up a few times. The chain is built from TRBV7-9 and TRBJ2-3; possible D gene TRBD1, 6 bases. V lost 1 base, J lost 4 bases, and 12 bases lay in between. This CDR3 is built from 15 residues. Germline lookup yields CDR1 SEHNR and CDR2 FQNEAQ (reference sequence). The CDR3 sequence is CASSLVTGSSDTQYF. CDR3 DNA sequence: TGTGCCAGCAGCTTAGTAACAGGGAGTTCAGATACGCAGTATTTT.

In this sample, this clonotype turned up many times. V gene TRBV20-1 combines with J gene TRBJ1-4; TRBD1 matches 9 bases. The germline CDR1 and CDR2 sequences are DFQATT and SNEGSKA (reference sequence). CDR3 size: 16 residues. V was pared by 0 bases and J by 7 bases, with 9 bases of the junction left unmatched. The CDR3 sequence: CSARDFTGGGGEKLFF. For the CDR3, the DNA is TGCAGTGCTAGAGATTTTACAGGGGGCGGGGGTGAAAAACTGTTTTTT.

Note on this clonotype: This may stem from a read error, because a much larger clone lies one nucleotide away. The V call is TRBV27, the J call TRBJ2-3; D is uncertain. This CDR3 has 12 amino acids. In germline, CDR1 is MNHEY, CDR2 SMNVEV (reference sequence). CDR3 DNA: TGTACCAGCAGTTACCTCGCTGGTACGCAGTATTTT. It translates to CTSSYLAGTQYF.

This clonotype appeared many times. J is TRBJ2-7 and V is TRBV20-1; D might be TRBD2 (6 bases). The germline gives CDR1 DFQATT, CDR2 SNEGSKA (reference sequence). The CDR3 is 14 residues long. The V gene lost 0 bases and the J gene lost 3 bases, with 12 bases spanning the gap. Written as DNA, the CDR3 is TGCAGTGCTAGAGATGGAGGGGTTGGCTACGAGCAGTACTTC. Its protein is CSARDGGVGYEQYF.

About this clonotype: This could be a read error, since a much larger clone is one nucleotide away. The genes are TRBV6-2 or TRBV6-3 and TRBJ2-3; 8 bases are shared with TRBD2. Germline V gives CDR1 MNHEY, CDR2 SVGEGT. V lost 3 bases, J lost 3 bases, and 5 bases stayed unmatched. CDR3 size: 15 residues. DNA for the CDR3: TGTGCCAGCAGTTATAGCGGGATCTGGACAGATACGCAGTATTTT. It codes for CASSYSGIWTDTQYF.

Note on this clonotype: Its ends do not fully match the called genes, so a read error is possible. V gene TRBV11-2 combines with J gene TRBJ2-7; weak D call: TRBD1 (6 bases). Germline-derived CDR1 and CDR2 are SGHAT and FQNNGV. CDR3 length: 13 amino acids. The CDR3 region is CAGSSRDTYEQYF. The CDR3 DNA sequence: TGTGCCGGCAGCTCCCGGGACACCTACGAGCAGTACTTC.

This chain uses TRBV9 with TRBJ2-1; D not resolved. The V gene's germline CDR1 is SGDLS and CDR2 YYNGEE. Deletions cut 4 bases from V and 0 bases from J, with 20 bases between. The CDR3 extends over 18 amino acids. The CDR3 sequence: CASSPPRGAHSSYNEQFF. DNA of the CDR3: TGTGCCAGCAGCCCCCCCCGAGGAGCGCATAGCTCCTACAATGAGCAGTTCTTC.